This T cell receptor (beta chain) was sequenced during a study of low-dose radiotherapy and immunotherapy resistance in tumors (dated 2022 in TCRdb). With regard to the full study: Cohort 1 received 0.5 Gy per fraction every 2 weeks, with a prescribed total PTV dose of 6.5 Gy. Patients in Cohort 2 were given 1 Gy per fraction every two weeks, for a total of 13 Gy across 26 weeks. Patients were given nivolumab as a 240 mg flat dose every two weeks and ipilimumab at 1 mg/kg every six weeks, with both drugs delivered intravenously. Intravenous cyclophosphamide at 200 mg/m2 was administered every two weeks, one day ahead of each radiation and immunotherapy administration. Starting on cycle 1 day 1, patients took 300 mg of aspirin by mouth once a day for four cycles. First-strand cDNA was synthesized with Superscript III and a set of TRAV- and TRBV-specific primers, covering both TCRalpha and TCRbeta chains. No randomization into treatment groups was done for the people taking part in the trial. Eight patients were included in the translational analysis: three from the first dose cohort and the first five from the second dose cohort.

The time point label here, explained by the study, means: after trial treatment. Explained via the paper, the treatment or condition label denotes: LDRT plus nivolumab, ipilimumab, low-dose cyclophosphamide and aspirin (RACIN trial). The donors came from RACIN, which was a single-arm phase I dose-escalation trial that paired nivolumab and ipilimumab with aspirin, low-dose cyclophosphamide and low-dose radiotherapy. Patients with advanced, TIL-negative solid tumors were considered eligible. On this clonotype: It lacks a known antigen. An end of the junction does not agree with germline; a read error may underlie this.

Data came from an Illumina HiSeq 2500. TCRs were amplified with Phusion for 20 to 25 PCR cycles using a constant-region primer together with the adapter attached to the V primers. The isolated mRNA was amplified using the MessageAmp II aRNA Amplification Kit, with in vitro transcription performed for 15 to 20 hours at 37 degrees C. The Dynabeads mRNA DIRECT Purification Kit was used to isolate the mRNA for TCR sequencing. A second 25-cycle Phusion PCR added indexed Illumina adapters, and products were purified with AMPure XP beads. On the study's bioinformatics: Custom Perl scripts pooled TCR sequences encoding the same protein, removed out-of-frame sequences and computed each clonotype's abundance. TCR sequences supported by only a single read were excluded from analysis. Repertoire metrics included Shannon entropy, Gini index, clonality, richness, and frequency of TCRs shared between repertoires. The public reads were run again by TCRdb, first through fastp at Q25 and then through MiXCR, and only productive beta chains were kept. Every distinct CDR3 protein forms one entry, paired with its most common genes and DNA. The V and J calls shown here were made by TCRdb, not taken from the authors' results. Present in this sample are about 52,000 distinct CDR3 sequences, roughly a third of which were seen just once. The ten top clones hold roughly 8.2% of the sample.

The CDR3, cysteine through phenylalanine, is 16 amino acids long. The read is trimmed to its CDR3 DNA, 48 bases read in frame from base 1. Sequences were derived from PBMCs, sampled after low-dose radiotherapy plus immunotherapy. The sequence was collected from a male donor with rectosigmoid adenocarcinoma. The sequence joins TRBV12-3 or TRBV12-4 to TRBJ2-2; 14 of the junction bases match TRBD2. The CDR3 sequence is CASSKGLAGDGGVLFF. The nucleotide sequence reads TGTGCCAGCAGCAAGGGACTAGCGGGAGACGGAGGGGTGCTGTTTTTT.